Listed below are T cell receptor beta chains from one sample, sequenced in a study of T cell responses to AZD1222 COVID-19 vaccine. This table comes from immunoSEQ multiplex PCR, and its TCRdb copy is limited to in-frame clones, with some not included. This sample yields about 75,000 clones, of which approximately 89% are seen a single time; less than 12% belongs to the top ten. The material sequenced was peripheral blood, taken 28 days after the second dose of the MenACWY control vaccine. All receptors come from an adult who received the MenACWY meningococcal vaccine as a control. Both conserved end residues are part of each CDR3. D genes are given only for firm matches. Rows may omit the clone size; those that give it use once, few, many or a size class.

TRBJ2-3	TRBV19	.	.	CASSIEAGNTGRTDTQYF	TGTGCCAGTAGTATAGAGGCCGGGAACACAGGGAGGACAGATACGCAGTATTTT
TRBJ1-6	TRBV6-5	.	TRBD1	CASSSRTGSTDSPLHF	TGTGCCAGCAGTTCCAGGACAGGGTCCACAGATTCACCCCTCCACTTT
TRBJ2-2	TRBV19	.	.	CASRTTRTGSTGELFF	TGTGCCAGTAGAACTACCCGCACAGGGAGCACCGGGGAGCTGTTTTTT
TRBJ2-7	TRBV18	.	.	CASSPLPIEVYEQYF	TGTGCCAGCTCACCACTTCCGATTGAGGTCTACGAGCAGTACTTC
TRBJ2-1	TRBV18	.	TRBD2	CASSPPFLRGASNEQFF	TGTGCCAGCTCACCACCTTTTTTGCGGGGGGCCTCCAATGAGCAGTTCTTC
TRBJ2-1	TRBV9	.	.	CASSVGKGSDEQFF	TGTGCCAGCAGCGTAGGGAAGGGTTCGGATGAGCAGTTCTTC
TRBJ2-1	TRBV2	.	.	CASSEASGNEQFF	TGTGCCAGCAGTGAAGCGTCAGGGAATGAGCAGTTCTTC
TRBJ1-1	TRBV5-1	.	.	CASTFRGASMNTEAFF	TGCGCCAGCACCTTCCGGGGGGCTAGTATGAACACTGAAGCTTTCTTT
TRBJ2-1	TRBV6-2/TRBV6-3	.	TRBD2	CASSYSGLADYNEQFF	TGTGCCAGCAGTTACTCGGGACTAGCGGACTACAATGAGCAGTTCTTC
TRBJ2-2	TRBV19	.	.	CASSISQGNTGELFF	TGTGCCAGTAGTATCTCCCAGGGGAACACCGGGGAGCTGTTTTTT
TRBJ2-1	TRBV4-2	once	.	CASSQEQGGASYNEQFF	TGTGCCAGCAGCCAAGAACAAGGCGGGGCGTCCTACAATGAGCAGTTCTTC
TRBJ1-2	TRBV7-6	.	TRBD1	CASSPTGNYGYTF	TGTGCCAGCAGCCCGACAGGGAACTATGGCTACACCTTC
TRBJ1-1	TRBV6-5	.	.	CASSSGTGNTEAFF	TGTGCCAGCAGCTCAGGAACAGGGAACACTGAAGCTTTCTTT
TRBJ2-1	TRBV18	.	.	CASSPRQAQQYNEQFF	TGTGCCAGCTCACCGAGACAGGCTCAACAATACAATGAGCAGTTCTTC
TRBJ2-3	TRBV7-3	.	TRBD2	CASSLQSGGVADTQYF	TGTGCCAGCAGCCTCCAATCTGGGGGGGTGGCGGATACGCAGTATTTT
TRBJ2-2	TRBV7-2	.	.	CASSLEGTTTGELFF	TGTGCCAGCAGCTTAGAAGGTACTACCACCGGGGAGCTGTTTTTT
TRBJ2-1	TRBV5-4	.	TRBD2	CASSLERGSSYNEQFF	TGTGCCAGCAGCTTGGAGCGGGGGAGCTCCTACAATGAGCAGTTCTTC
TRBJ1-3	TRBV12-3/TRBV12-4	.	.	CAIKGSGNTIYF	TGTGCCATTAAGGGCTCTGGAAACACCATATATTTT
TRBJ2-7	TRBV4-1	once	.	CASSAAPTYEQYF	TGCGCCAGCAGCGCAGCGCCTACCTACGAGCAGTACTTC
TRBJ1-4	TRBV19	.	.	CASSPQGGEKLFF	TGTGCCAGTAGTCCCCAGGGCGGCGAAAAACTGTTTTTT
TRBJ1-5	TRBV19	.	TRBD1	CASNQGGNQPQHF	TGTGCCAGTAATCAGGGGGGCAATCAGCCCCAGCATTTT
TRBJ1-4	TRBV4-2	.	.	CASSRYDRTTNEKLFF	TGTGCCAGCAGCCGATACGACCGGACAACTAATGAAAAACTGTTTTTT
TRBJ1-4	TRBV4-3	.	.	CASSPDGATNEKLFF	TGCGCCAGCAGCCCTGATGGGGCAACTAATGAAAAACTGTTTTTT
TRBJ1-2	TRBV4-1	.	.	CASSQQGNYYGYTF	TGCGCCAGCAGCCAACAGGGGAATTACTATGGCTACACCTTC
TRBJ2-1	TRBV2	.	TRBD2	CASSVGLAGGTYNEQFF	TGTGCCAGCAGCGTCGGACTAGCGGGGGGGACCTACAATGAGCAGTTCTTC
TRBJ2-3	TRBV9	.	.	CASSVDTDTQYF	TGTGCCAGCAGCGTAGACACAGATACGCAGTATTTT
TRBJ2-1	TRBV4-1	.	.	CASSQVLGYNEQFF	TGCGCCAGCAGCCAAGTCTTGGGTTACAATGAGCAGTTCTTC